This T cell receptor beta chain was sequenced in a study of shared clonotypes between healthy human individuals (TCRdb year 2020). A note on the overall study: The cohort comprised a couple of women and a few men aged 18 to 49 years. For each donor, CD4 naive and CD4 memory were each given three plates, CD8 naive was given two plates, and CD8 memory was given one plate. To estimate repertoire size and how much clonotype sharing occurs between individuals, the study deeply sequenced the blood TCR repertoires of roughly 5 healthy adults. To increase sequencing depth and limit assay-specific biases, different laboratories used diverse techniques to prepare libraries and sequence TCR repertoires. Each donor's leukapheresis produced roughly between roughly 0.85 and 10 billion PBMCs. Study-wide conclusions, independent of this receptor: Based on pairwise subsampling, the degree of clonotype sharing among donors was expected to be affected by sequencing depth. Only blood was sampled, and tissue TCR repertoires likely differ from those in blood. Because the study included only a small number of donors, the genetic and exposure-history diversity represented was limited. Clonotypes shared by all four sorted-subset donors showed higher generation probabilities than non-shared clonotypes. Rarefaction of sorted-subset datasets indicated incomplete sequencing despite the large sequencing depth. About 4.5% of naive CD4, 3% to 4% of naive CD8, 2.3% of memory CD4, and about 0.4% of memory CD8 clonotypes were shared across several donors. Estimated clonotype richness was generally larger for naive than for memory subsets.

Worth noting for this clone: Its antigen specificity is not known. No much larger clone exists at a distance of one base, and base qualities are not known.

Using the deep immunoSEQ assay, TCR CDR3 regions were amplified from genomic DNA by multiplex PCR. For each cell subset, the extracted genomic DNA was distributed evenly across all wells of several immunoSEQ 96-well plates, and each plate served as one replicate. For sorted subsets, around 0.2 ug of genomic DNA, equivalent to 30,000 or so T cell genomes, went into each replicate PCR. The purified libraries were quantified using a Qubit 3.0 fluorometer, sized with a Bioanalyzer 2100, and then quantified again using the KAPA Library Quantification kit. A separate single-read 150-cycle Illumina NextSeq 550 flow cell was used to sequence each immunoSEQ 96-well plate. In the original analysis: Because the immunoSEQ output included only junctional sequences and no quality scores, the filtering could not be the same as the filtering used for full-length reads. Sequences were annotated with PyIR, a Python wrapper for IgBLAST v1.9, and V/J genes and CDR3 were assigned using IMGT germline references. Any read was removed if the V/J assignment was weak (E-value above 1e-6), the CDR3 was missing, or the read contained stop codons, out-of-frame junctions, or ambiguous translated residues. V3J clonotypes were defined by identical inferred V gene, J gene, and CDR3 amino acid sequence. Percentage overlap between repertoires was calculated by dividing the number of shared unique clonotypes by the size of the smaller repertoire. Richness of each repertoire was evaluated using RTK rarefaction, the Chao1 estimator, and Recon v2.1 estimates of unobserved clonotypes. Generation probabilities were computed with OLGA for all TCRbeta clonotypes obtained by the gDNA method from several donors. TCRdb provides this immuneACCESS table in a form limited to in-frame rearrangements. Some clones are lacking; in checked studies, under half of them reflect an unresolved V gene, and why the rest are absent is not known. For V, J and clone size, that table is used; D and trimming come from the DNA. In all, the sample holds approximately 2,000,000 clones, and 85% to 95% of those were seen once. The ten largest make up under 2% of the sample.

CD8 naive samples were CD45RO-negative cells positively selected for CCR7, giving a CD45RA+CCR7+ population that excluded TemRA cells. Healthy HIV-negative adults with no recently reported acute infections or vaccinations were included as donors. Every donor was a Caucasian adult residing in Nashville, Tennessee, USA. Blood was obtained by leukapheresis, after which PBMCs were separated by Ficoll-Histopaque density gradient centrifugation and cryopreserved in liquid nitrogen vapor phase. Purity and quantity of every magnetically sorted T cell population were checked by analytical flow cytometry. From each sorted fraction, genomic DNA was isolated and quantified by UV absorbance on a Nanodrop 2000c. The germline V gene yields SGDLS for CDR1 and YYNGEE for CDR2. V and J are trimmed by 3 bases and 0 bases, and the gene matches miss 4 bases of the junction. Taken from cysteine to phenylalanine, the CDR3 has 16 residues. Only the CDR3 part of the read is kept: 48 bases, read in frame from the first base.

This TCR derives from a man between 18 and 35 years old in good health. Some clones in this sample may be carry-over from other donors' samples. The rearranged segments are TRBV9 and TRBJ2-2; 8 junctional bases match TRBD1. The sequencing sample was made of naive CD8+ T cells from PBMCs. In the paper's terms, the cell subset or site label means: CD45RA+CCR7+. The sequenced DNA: TGTGCCAGCAGCGGCAGGGGGCAAGCGAACACCGGGGAGCTGTTTTTT. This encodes CASSGRGQANTGELFF.